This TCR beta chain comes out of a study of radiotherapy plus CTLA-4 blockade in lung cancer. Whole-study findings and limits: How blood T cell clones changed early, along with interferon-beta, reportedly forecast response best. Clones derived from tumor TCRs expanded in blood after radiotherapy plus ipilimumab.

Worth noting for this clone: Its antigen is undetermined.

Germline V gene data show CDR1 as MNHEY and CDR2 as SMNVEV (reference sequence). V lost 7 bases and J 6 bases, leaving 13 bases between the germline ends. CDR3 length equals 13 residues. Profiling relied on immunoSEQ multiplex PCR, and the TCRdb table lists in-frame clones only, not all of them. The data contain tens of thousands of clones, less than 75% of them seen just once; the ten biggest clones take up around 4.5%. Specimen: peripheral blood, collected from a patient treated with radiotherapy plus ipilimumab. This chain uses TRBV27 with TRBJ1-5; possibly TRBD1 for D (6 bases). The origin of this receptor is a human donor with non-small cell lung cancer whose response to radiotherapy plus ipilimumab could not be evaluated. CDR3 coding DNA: TGTGCCAGCACCATGGGGGCGGGTCAGCCCCAGCATTTT. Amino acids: CASTMGAGQPQHF.